This entry is about one T cell receptor beta chain. The CDR3 runs 13 residues. Trimming pared 5 bases from V and 4 bases from J, leaving 11 bases between. In germline, CDR1 is MNHNY, CDR2 SVGAGI (reference sequence). Source study methods: Estimates of nucleated cell counts were drawn from the amplification of reference gene primers. Sequencing was performed with immunoSEQ multiplex PCR; in TCRdb, only in-frame clones are kept and a portion is missing. V, J and clone size are taken as reported in that table, and D and trimming were inferred from the DNA itself. The sample includes 220,000 or so clones, 84% of them seen just once. The sample comes from a study of blood T cell repertoires in COVID-19. On the study more broadly: The United States, Italy and Spain were the sources of the acute and convalescent COVID-19 samples. In each case, the material was cDNA or gDNA derived from T cells, B-cell-depleted T cells, or PBMCs.

The chain joins TRBV6-6 to TRBJ1-2; D gene ambiguous. The sequence derives from a woman aged 60 to 75 who had recovered from COVID-19. Sequencing was performed on peripheral blood. CDR3 DNA: TGTGCCAGCAGTCACAGAGATGGCTATGGCTACACCTTC. Amino acids: CASSHRDGYGYTF.